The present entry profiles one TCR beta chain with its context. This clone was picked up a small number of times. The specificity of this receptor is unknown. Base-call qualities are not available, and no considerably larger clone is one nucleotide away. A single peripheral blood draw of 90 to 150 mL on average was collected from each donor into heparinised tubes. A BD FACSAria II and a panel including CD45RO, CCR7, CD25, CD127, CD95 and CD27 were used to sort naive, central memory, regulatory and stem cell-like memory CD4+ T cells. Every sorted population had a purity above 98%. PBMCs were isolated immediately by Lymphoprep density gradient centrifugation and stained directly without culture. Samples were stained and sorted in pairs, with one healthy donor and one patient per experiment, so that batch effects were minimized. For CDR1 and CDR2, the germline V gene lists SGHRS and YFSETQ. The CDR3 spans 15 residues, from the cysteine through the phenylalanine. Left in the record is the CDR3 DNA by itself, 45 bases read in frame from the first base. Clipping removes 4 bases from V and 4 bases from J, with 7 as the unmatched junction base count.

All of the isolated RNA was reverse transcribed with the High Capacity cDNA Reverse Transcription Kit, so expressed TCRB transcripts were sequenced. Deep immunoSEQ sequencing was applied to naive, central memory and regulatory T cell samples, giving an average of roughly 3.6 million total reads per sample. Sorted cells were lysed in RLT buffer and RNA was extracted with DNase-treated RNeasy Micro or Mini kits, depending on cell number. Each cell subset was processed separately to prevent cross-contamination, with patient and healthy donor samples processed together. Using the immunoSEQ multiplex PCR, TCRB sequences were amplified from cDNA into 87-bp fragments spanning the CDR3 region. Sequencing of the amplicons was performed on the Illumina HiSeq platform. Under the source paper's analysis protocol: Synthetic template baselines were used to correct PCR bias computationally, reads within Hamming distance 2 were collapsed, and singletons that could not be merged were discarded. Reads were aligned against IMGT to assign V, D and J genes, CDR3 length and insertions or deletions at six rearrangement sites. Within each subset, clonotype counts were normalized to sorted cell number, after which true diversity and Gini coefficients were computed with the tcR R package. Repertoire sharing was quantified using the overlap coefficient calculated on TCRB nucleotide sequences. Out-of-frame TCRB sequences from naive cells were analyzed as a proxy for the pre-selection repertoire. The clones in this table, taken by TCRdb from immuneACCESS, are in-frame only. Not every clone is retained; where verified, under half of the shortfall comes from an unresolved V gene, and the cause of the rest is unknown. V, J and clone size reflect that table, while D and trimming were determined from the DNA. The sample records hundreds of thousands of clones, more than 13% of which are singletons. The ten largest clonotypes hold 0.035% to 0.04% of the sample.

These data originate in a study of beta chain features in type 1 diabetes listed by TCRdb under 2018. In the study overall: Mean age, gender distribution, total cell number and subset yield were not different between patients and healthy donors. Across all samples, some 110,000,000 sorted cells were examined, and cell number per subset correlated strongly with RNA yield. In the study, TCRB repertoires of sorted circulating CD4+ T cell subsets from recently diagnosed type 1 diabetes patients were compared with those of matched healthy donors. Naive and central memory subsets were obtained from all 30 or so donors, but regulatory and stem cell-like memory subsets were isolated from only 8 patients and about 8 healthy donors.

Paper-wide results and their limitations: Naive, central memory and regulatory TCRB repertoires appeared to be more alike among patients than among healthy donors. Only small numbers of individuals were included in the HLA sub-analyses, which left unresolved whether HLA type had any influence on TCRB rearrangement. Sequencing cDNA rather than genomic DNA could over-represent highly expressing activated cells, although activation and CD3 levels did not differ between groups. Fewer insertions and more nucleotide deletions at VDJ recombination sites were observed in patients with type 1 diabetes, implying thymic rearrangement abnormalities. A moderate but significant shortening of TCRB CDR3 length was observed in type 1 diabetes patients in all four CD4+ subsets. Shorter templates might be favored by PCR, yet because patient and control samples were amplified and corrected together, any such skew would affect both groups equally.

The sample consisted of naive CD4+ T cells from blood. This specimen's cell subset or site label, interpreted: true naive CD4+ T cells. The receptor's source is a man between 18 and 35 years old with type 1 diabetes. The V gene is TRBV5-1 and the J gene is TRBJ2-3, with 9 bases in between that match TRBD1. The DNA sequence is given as TGCGCCAGCAGCCCCAGGACAGGGGTCCCAGATACGCAGTATTTT. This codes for CASSPRTGVPDTQYF.